This T cell receptor (beta chain) is from a study of neurological immune-mediated disorders. Whole-study findings and limits: The level of TCR clonal expansion was highest in patients with HTLV-1-associated myelopathy and lowest in multiple sclerosis, where it fell below the level seen in healthy controls.

Ten or more counts support this clonotype. What it binds is unknown. Specified time point: longitudinal time-point 2. Each CDR3 protein gets one entry after TCRdb re-called the 5' RACE reads with MiXCR. The sample contains roughly 98,000 distinct CDR3 sequences, 13% of which appear only once. Germline assignment: CDR1 LGHNA and CDR2 YNFKEQ. Trimming removed 1 base at V and 3 bases at J, with 19 bases between. The CDR3 has 17 residues. The sequence derives from a female donor with HTLV-1-associated myelopathy (HAM/TSP). The material sequenced was PBMCs. V is TRBV4-2 and J is TRBJ2-7, with D possibly being TRBD2 (6 bases). The CDR3: CASSQGVGTGGHYEQYF. CDR3 DNA: TGTGCCAGCAGCCAAGGGGTCGGGACTGGCGGACACTACGAGCAGTACTTC.